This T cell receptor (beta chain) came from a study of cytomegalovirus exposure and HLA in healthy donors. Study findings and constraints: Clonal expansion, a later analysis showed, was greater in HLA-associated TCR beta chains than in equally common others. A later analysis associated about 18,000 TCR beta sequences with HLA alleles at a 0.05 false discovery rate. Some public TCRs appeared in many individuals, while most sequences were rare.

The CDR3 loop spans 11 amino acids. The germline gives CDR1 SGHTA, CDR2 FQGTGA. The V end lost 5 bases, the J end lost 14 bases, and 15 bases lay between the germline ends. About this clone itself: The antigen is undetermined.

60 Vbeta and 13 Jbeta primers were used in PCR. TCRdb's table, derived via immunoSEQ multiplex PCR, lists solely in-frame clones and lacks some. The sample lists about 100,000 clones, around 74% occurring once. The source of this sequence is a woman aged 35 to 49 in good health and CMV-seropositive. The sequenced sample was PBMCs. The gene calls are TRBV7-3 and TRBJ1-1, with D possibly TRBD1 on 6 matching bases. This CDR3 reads CASSPGQRLFF. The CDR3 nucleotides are TGTGCCAGCAGCCCGGGACAACGTTTATTCTTT.